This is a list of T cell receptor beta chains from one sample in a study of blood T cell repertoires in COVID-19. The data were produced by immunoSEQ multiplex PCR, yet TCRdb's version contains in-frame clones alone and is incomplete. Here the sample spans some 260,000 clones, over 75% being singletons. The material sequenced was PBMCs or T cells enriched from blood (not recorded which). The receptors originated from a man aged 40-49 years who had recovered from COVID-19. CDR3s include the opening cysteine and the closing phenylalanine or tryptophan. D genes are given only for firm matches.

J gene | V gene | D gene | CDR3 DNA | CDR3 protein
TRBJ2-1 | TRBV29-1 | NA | TGCAGCGTTGTCCCGGTCTCCTACAATGAGCAGTTCTTC | CSVVPVSYNEQFF
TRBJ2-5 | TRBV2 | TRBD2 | TGTGCCAGCACCCAACTAGCGCAACAAGAGACCCAGTACTTC | CASTQLAQQETQYF
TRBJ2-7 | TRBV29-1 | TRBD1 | TGCAGCGTTCGAGAGGGGGCTATCGCCTACGAGCAGTACTTC | CSVREGAIAYEQYF
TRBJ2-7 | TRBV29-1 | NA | TGCAGCGTTGAAGGGCCGAACGAGCAGTACTTC | CSVEGPNEQYF
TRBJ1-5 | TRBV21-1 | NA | TGTGCCAGCAGCAAAGTGCCAGGGGGTAGGCAGCCCCAGCATTTT | CASSKVPGGRQPQHF
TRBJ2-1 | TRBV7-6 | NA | TGTGCCAGCAGCTTACTTGCTAGCGAAGACTATAATGGGCAGTTCTTC | CASSLLASEDYNGQFF
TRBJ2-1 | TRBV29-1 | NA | TGCAGCGTTGCTTCTCTTCTTCACAATGAGCAGTTCTTC | CSVASLLHNEQFF
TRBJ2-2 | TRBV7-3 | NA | TGTGCCAGCAGCTTACAGGGTGACGGGGAGCTGTTTTTT | CASSLQGDGELFF
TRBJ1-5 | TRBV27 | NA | TGTGCCAGCAGTTTATCCGGGGGGGATCAGCCCCAGCATTTT | CASSLSGGDQPQHF
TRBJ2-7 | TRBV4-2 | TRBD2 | TGTGCCAGCAGCCAAGGGGACGGACTAGCGGACTACGAGCAGTACTTC | CASSQGDGLADYEQYF